Detailed here is one T cell receptor (beta chain). Antigen unknown. Sequenced by immunoSEQ multiplex PCR; TCRdb stores in-frame clones only, minus some. Counted here are about 43,000 clones, about 94% occurring once; the ten biggest clones make up about 1.6%. The data were obtained in a study of graft-versus-host responses after intestinal transplantation. Study in general: Among the recipients, all got anti-thymocyte globulin induction and then tacrolimus and steroids for about 3 years. The study's findings and limits: The authors found GvH clones in recipient marrow, some appearing first in ileum or blood.

The clonotype originates from a human patient who received an intestinal transplant, so some T cells may come from the graft donor. The source was PBMCs, collected roughly 51 weeks after intestinal transplant.

The chain's CDR3 is CASSFIYPALAGGGTDTQYF. The DNA for the CDR3 is TGCGCCAGCAGCTTCATATATCCGGCACTAGCGGGAGGGGGCACAGATACGCAGTATTTT. The chain links TRBV5-1 to TRBJ2-3, with TRBD2 identical over 13 bases. V trimming: 2 bases; J trimming: 1 base; junction bases outside the gene matches: 13. The CDR3 has 20 amino acids. Germline V lookup: CDR1 SGHRS, CDR2 YFSETQ.